Given below is one T cell receptor beta chain in context. Its matching antigen is unknown. The sample belongs to a study of cytomegalovirus exposure and HLA in healthy donors. The CDR3 sequence is 16 residues long. Germline CDR1 SGHDT, CDR2 YYEEEE. Deletions cut 4 bases from V and 0 bases from J, with 17 bases between. PCR involved 60 Vbeta and 13 Jbeta primers. Clones were read by immunoSEQ multiplex PCR, and TCRdb kept only the in-frame ones, dropping some. The sample records over 100,000 clones, approximately 80% being singletons. Study outcomes and limitations: A later analysis found TCR association rates differed by HLA locus, highest for DRB1 and lowest for HLA-C. Donors were assumed by presence/absence analyses to have roughly uniform sequencing depth. Confirmation was obtained in vitro that a few CMV-associated chains are specific for CMV antigens.

The chain carries TRBV5-6 and TRBJ2-7; possible D gene TRBD2, 6 bases. This TCR came from a woman between 18 and 29 years old in good health and CMV-seropositive. Input material: PBMCs. In DNA, the CDR3 is TGTGCCAGCAGCCCGGAAGCGGGCATGGACTCCTACGAGCAGTACTTC. Its translation is CASSPEAGMDSYEQYF.